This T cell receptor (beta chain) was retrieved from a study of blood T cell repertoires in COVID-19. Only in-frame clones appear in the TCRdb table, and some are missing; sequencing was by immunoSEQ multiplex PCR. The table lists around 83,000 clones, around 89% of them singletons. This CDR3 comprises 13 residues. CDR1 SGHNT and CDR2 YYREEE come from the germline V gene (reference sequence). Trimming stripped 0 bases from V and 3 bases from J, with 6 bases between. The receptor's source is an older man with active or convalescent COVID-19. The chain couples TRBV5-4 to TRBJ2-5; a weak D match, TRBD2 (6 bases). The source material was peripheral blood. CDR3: CASSLVAEETQYF. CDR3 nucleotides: TGTGCCAGCAGCTTGGTAGCGGAAGAGACCCAGTACTTC.